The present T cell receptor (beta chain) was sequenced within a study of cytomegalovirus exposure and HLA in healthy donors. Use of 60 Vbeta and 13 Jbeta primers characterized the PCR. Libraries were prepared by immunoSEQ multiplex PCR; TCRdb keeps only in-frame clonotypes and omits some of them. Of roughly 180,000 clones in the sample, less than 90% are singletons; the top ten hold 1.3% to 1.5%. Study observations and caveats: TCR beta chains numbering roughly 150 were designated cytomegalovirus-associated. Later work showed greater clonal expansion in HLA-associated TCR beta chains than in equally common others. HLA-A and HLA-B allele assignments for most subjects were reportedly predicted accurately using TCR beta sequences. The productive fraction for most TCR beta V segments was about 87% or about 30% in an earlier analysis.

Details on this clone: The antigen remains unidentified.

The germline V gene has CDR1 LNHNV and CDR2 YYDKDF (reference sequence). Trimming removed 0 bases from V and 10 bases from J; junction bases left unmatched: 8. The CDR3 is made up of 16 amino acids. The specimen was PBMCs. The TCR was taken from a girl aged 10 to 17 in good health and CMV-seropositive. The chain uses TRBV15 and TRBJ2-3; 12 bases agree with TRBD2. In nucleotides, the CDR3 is TGTGCCACCAGCAGAGATTGGCTAGCGGGAGGGCCGCCGCAGTATTTT. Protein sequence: CATSRDWLAGGPPQYF. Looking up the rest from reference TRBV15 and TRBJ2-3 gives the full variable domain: DAMVIQNPRYQVTQFGKPVTLSCSQTLNHNVMYWYQQKSSQAPKLLFHYYDKDFNNEADTPDNFQSRRPNTSFCFLDIRSPGLGDTAMYLCATSRDWLAGGPPQYFGPGTRLTVL.